The 3 T cell receptor beta chains below were found in one sample sequenced in a study of cytotoxic CD8 clonotypes in ibrutinib-treated CLL. This table comes from immunoSEQ multiplex PCR, and its TCRdb copy is limited to in-frame clones, with some not included. The data hold around 70,000 clones, with around 80% observed a single time. This specimen consisted of PBMCs, obtained at disease progression, from a patient treated with ibrutinib. Receptors originate from a human donor with chronic lymphocytic leukemia.

The gene calls are TRBV18 and TRBJ1-3; D not certain. The length of the CDR3 is 17 residues. Trimming left V 4 bases short and J 0 bases short, with 16 bases between. Germline V lookup: CDR1 KGHSH, CDR2 LQKENI. The CDR3 DNA sequence: TGTGCCAGCTCACTAACAGTACCCTCCGACTCTGGAAACACCATATATTTT. Translated: CASSLTVPSDSGNTIYF.

The sample holds a few counts of this clone. J is TRBJ2-5 and V is TRBV2, with D possibly TRBD2 on 5 matching bases. The germline V gene encodes CDR1 SNHLY and CDR2 FYNNEI. The CDR3 has 15 residues. The ends were cut back, 3 bases at V and 5 bases at J, with 16 bases in the middle. The CDR3 here is CASSEAPGSRETQYF. The CDR3 nucleotides read TGTGCCAGCAGTGAGGCTCCGGGATCTAGGGAGACCCAGTACTTC. The full variable domain, in which reference TRBV2 and TRBJ2-5 provide the parts outside the CDR3, is EPEVTQTPSHQVTQMGQEVILRCVPISNHLYFYWYRQILGQKVEFLVSFYNNEISEKSEIFDDQFSVERPDGSNFTLKIRSTKLEDSAMYFCASSEAPGSRETQYFGPGTRLLVL.

The V call is TRBV7-9, the J call TRBJ1-2, with TRBD1 as a possible D gene (6 bases). V was trimmed by 1 base and J by 5 bases, leaving 8 bases between them. The germline gives CDR1 SEHNR, CDR2 FQNEAQ (reference sequence). The CDR3 spans 13 residues. In DNA form, the CDR3 reads TGTGCCAGCAGCTTAGACAGGGTGTATGGCTACACCTTC. Protein sequence: CASSLDRVYGYTF.